This T cell receptor beta chain was obtained from a study of beta chain features in type 1 diabetes. About the research overall: The samples had roughly 110 million sorted cells examined in all.

This clone was seen at least ten times. Reverse transcribing all isolated RNA meant expressed TCRB transcripts were sequenced. TCRdb's copy holds only in-frame clones and misses some; the assay was immunoSEQ multiplex PCR. Altogether about 300,000 clones are present, 7% to 9% being singletons, with the ten largest covering about 0.93%. V shed 10 bases, J shed 6 bases, and the junction held 5 bases outside the gene matches. This CDR3 has 14 amino acids. CDR1 and CDR2 from the germline V gene are MNHEY and SMNVEV (reference sequence). This TCR was recovered from a woman between 18 and 30 years old in good health. The sequenced material came from central memory CD4+ T cells from blood. The chain uses TRBV27 and TRBJ2-3; TRBD2 aligns across 15 bases. The CDR3 loop is CATGLAGGSDTQYF. CDR3 in DNA: TGTGCCACCGGACTAGCGGGAGGGTCCGATACGCAGTATTTT.